The entry that follows covers one T cell receptor beta chain sequence. The data stem from a study of blood T cell repertoires in COVID-19. Study-level background: T cells, B-cell-depleted T cells, or PBMCs supplied cDNA or gDNA.

Generated by immunoSEQ multiplex PCR, the TCRdb table keeps only in-frame clones and is missing some. The repertoire holds some 150,000 clones, 80% to 90% seen once, with about 37% in the top ten. The CDR3 covers 16 residues. The V gene end was trimmed by 6 bases and the J gene end by 5 bases; junction bases not matched to a gene: 12. Germline lookup yields CDR1 ENHRY and CDR2 SYGVKD. This rearrangement joins TRBV10-3 to TRBJ2-5; 10 bases map to TRBD1. This clonotype was sampled from a man aged 45-60 years who had recovered from COVID-19. What was sequenced was peripheral blood. The CDR3 protein is CAISTAGTGAVETQYF. The CDR3 DNA sequence: TGTGCCATCAGCACGGCCGGGACAGGGGCGGTTGAGACCCAGTACTTC.